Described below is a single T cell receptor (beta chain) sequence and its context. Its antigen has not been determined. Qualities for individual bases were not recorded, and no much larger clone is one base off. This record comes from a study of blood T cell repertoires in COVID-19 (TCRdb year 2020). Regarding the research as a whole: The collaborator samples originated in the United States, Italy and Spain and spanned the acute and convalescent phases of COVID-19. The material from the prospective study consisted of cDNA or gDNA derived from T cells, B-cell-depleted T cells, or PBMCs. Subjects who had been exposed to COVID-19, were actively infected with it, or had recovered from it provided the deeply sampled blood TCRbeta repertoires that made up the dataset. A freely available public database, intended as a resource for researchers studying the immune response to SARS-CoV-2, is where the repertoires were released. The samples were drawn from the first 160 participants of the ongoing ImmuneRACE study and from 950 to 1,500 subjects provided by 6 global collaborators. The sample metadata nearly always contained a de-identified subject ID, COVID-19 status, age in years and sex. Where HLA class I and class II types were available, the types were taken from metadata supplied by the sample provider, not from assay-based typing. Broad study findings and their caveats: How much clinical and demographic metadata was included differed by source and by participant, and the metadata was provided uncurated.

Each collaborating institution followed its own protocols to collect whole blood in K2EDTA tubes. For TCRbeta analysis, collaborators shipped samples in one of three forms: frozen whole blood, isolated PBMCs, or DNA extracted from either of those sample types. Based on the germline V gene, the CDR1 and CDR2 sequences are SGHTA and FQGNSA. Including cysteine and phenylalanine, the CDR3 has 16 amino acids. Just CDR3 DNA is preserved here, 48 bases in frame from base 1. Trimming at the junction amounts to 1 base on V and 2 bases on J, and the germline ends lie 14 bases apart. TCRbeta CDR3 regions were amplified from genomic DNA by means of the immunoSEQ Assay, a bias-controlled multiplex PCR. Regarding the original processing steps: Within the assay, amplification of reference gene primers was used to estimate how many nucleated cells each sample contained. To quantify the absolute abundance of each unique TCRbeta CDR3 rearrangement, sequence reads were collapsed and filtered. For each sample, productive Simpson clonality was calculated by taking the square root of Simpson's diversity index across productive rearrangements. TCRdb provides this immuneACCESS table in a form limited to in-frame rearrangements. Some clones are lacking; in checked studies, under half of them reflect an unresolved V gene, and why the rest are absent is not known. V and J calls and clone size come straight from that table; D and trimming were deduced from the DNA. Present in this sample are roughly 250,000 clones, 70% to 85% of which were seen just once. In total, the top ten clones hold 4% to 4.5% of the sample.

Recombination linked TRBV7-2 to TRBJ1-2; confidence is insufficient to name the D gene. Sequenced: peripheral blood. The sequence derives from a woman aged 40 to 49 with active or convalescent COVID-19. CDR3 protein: CASSLVARAPNYGYTF. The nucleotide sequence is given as TGTGCCAGCAGCTTAGTTGCGAGGGCCCCAAACTATGGCTACACCTTC.